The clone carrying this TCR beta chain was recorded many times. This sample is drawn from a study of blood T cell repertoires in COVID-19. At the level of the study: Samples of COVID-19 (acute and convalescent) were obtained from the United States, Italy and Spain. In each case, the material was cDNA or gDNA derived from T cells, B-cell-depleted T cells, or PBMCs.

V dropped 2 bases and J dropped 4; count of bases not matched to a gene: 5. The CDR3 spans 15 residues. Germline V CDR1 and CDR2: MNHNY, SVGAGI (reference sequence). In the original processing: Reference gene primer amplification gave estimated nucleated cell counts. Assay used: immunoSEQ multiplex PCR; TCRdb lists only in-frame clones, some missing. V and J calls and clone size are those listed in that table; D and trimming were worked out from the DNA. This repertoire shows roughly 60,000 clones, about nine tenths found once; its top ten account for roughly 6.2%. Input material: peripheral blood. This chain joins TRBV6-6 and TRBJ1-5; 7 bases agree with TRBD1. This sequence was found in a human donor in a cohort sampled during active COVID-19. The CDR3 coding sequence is TGTGCCAGCAGTTACGACCCAGGGGGGAATCAGCCCCAGCATTTT. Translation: CASSYDPGGNQPQHF.